This T cell receptor beta chain stems from a study of T cells in narcolepsy. The CDR3 runs to 16 residues. The V end was cut by 3 bases, the J end by 3 bases, with 13 bases between. Per the germline V gene, CDR1 is SGDLS and CDR2 is YYNGEE. Sequencing was performed with immunoSEQ multiplex PCR; in TCRdb, only in-frame clones are kept and a portion is missing. The sample records about 15,000 clones, around 86% being singletons. Input material: memory (CD45RA-) CD4+ T cells from blood. V is TRBV9 and J is TRBJ1-6; tentatively, D is TRBD1 (6 bases). This receptor was obtained from a human donor in good health. CDR3 residues: CASSAAGGLYNSPLHF. The CDR3, as DNA: TGTGCCAGCAGCGCCGCCGGGGGGCTCTATAATTCACCCCTCCACTTT.